The 14 T cell receptor beta chains below were found in one sample sequenced in a study of blood T cell repertoires in COVID-19 (TCRdb year 2020). Receptor amplification or capture employed the immunoSEQ multiplex PCR assay. TCRdb mirrors the immuneACCESS table, restricted to in-frame sequences. Some clones are absent from its copies; in checked studies, under half trace to an unresolved V gene, and the reason for the others is unknown. Counted in this sample were roughly 250,000 clones; just under 85% of them appeared once. The ten largest make up around 6.8% of the sample. Input material: peripheral blood. These receptors were taken from a woman aged 55-70 years with active or convalescent COVID-19.

The chain employs TRBV21-1 and TRBJ2-7; the tabulated D call, TRBD1, remains unverified against the DNA. TRBV21-1 is annotated as a pseudogene. This CDR3 has 15 residues. CDR3 amino acids: CASSKVETGAYEQYF. In nucleotides, the CDR3 is TGTGCCAGCAGCAAAGTCGAGACAGGGGCGTACGAGCAGTACTTC.

This sequence joins TRBV28 and TRBJ1-2; possible D gene TRBD1, 5 bases. The V and J ends lost 6 bases and 2 bases respectively, with 16 bases between them. The CDR3 is 15 amino acids. In germline, CDR1 is MDHEN, CDR2 SYDVKM. Written as DNA, the CDR3 is TGTGCCAGCAGCCGGGGGTCAGGGTCCAACTATGGCTACACCTTC. It codes for CASSRGSGSNYGYTF.

The chain recombines TRBV28 with TRBJ2-1, with 8 nucleotides matching TRBD1. The trim removed 11 bases at V and 5 bases at J, leaving 5 bases unmatched. The CDR3 is 12 residues long. Germline V CDR1 and CDR2: MDHEN, SYDVKM. The CDR3 here is CAAETGDNEQFF. As DNA, the CDR3 is TGTGCCGCGGAGACAGGGGACAATGAGCAGTTCTTC. The whole variable domain, remainder taken from reference TRBV28 and TRBJ2-1, is DVKVTQSSRYLVKRTGEKVFLECVQDMDHENMFWYRQDPGLGLRLIYFSYDVKMKEKGDIPEGYSVSREKKERFSLILESASTNQTSMYLCAAETGDNEQFFGPGTRLTVL.

The chain couples TRBV11-3 to TRBJ1-1; a weak D match, TRBD1 (6 bases). V was clipped by 3 bases and J by 1 base, with 9 bases between them. The CDR3 loop spans 14 amino acids. In germline, CDR1 is SGHNT, CDR2 YENEEA. The CDR3 protein is CASSFRGANTEAFF. The CDR3 coding sequence is TGTGCCAGCAGCTTTCGGGGGGCGAACACTGAAGCTTTCTTT.

This chain links TRBV28 with TRBJ2-1, with D perhaps matching TRBD2 (6 bases). CDR1 is MDHEN and CDR2 is SYDVKM in the germline V gene. The CDR3 sequence is 15 residues long. Trimming left V 6 bases short and J 8 bases short, with 20 bases between. CDR3 sequence: CASSNAGTARHEQFF. CDR3 bases: TGTGCCAGCAGCAATGCGGGGACTGCCCGCCATGAGCAGTTCTTC.

This clone showed up just a few times. The CDR3 protein is CASSIRGPGYGYTF. CDR3 coding DNA: TGTGCCAGTAGTATACGTGGGCCTGGCTATGGCTACACCTTC. The chain uses TRBV19 and TRBJ1-2; D is uncertain. Germline-derived CDR1 and CDR2 are LNHDA and SQIVND (reference sequence). V dropped 2 bases and J dropped 4 bases, with 11 bases sitting between them. This CDR3 is 14 amino acids long.

The chain combines TRBV18 with TRBJ2-7, with D unclear. The CDR3 extends over 15 amino acids. V lost 0 bases to trimming and J lost 0 bases, with 9 bases between them. The germline gives CDR1 KGHSH, CDR2 LQKENI. CDR3 in amino acids: CASSPPVGSSYEQYF. The CDR3 DNA is TGTGCCAGCTCACCACCGGTCGGTAGCTCCTACGAGCAGTACTTC. The variable domain in full, with the rest retrieved from reference TRBV18 and TRBJ2-7, is NAGVMQNPRHLVRRRGQEARLRCSPMKGHSHVYWYRQLPEEGLKFMVYLQKENIIDESGMPKERFSAEFPKEGPSILRIQQVVRGDSAAYFCASSPPVGSSYEQYFGPGTRLTVT.

The chain joins TRBV6-5 to TRBJ1-1; D not certain. The germline V gene encodes CDR1 MNHEY and CDR2 SVGAGI. The CDR3 runs to 14 residues. The V gene lost 0 bases and the J gene lost 1 base, with 6 bases spanning the gap. DNA for the CDR3: TGTGCCAGCAGTTACTCCCGGAGGAACACTGAAGCTTTCTTT. This codes for CASSYSRRNTEAFF.

The chain uses TRBV7-2 and TRBJ1-5; D gene unclear. V dropped 7 bases and J dropped 0 bases, with 10 bases sitting between them. CDR3 length equals 14 residues. The V gene's germline CDR1 is SGHTA and CDR2 FQGNSA. In DNA form, the CDR3 reads TGTGCCAGCACCCTCCCAGGTAGCAATCAGCCCCAGCATTTT. Translation: CASTLPGSNQPQHF.

The V gene is TRBV6-5, the J gene TRBJ2-5, with 10 nucleotides matching TRBD2. J lost 1 base, V lost 5 bases, and 4 bases had no gene match. Germline CDR1 and CDR2: MNHEY and SVGAGI. The CDR3 is 15 residues long. The CDR3 sequence is CASSRTSGLQETQYF. The DNA for the CDR3 is TGTGCCAGCAGTAGGACTAGCGGCCTCCAAGAGACCCAGTACTTC.

The CDR3 loop is CASSFEQGYSPLHF. The CDR3 DNA sequence: TGTGCCAGCAGCTTTGAACAGGGGTATTCACCCCTCCACTTT. This chain uses TRBV11-2 with TRBJ1-6; TRBD1 matches 7 bases. Germline V gene sequence: CDR1 SGHAT, CDR2 FQNNGV. Trimming cost V 3 bases and J 8 bases; bases outside gene matches: 4. The CDR3 has 14 amino acids.

There are a few counts of this clone. The rearrangement joins TRBV3-1 (or the pseudogene TRBV3-2) to TRBJ2-7, with 8 positions matching TRBD1. The CDR3 extends over 13 amino acids. V gave up 3 bases and J gave up 6 bases; unmatched junction bases: 4. Germline V gives CDR1 LGHDT, CDR2 YNNKEL (reference sequence). CDR3 residues: CASSQTGTGEQYV. The CDR3 DNA sequence: TGTGCCAGCAGCCAGACAGGGACAGGCGAGCAGTACGTC.

The CDR3, as DNA: TGCGCCAGCAGCCAAGATCTTGTGGACAGGGGTGGCTACACCTTC. Residues: CASSQDLVDRGGYTF. The chain combines TRBV4-1 with TRBJ1-2, with 9 bases matching TRBD1. The CDR3 contains 15 residues. With 0 bases clipped from V and 7 bases from J, the junction kept 6 bases outside the gene matches. The germline V gene encodes CDR1 MGHRA and CDR2 YSYEKL.

The chain links TRBV2 to TRBJ1-6, with 8 bases that match TRBD1. This CDR3 is 14 amino acids long. Per germline, CDR1 SNHLY and CDR2 FYNNEI. J lost 11 bases, V lost 4 bases, and 7 bases had no gene match. The CDR3 protein is CASSVRQGMTPLHF. The CDR3 DNA sequence: TGTGCCAGCAGTGTTCGACAGGGGATGACACCCCTCCACTTT.